This is a list of T cell receptor beta chains from one sample in a study of T-cell reconstitution after alpha-beta-depleted transplantation in children. TCRdb used MiXCR to reprocess the PCR reads, holding one entry per CDR3 protein. Counted here are about 610,000 distinct CDR3 sequences, 10% to 13% occurring once; the ten biggest clones make up roughly 4%. Sample: PBMCs from the stem cell graft donor, taken from the stem cell graft. All receptors come from a human donor who donated a stem cell graft to a child with acute myeloid leukemia. CDR3s include the opening cysteine and the closing phenylalanine or tryptophan. The D gene is left open where the match is weak. The size field is filled for only some rows; it gives once, few, many or a size class.

TRBJ2-6,TRBV5-1,-,-,TGCGCCAGCAGCTTAGGATCCATCTCTGGGGCCAACGTCCTGACTTTC,CASSLGSISGANVLTF
TRBJ2-1,TRBV29-1,-,few,TGCAGCGTTGAGTCGGGGCGCAATGAGCAGTTCTTC,CSVESGRNEQFF
TRBJ2-5,TRBV6-5,TRBD2,few,TGTGCCAGCACGGGCGGGAGGGCGGAGACCCAGTACTTC,CASTGGRAETQYF
TRBJ1-4,TRBV29-1,-,-,TGCAGCGTTGACGAGGGCCCCCTAAGTGAAAAACTGTTTTTT,CSVDEGPLSEKLFF
TRBJ1-2,TRBV14,TRBD1,few,TGTGCCAGCAGCCAAGCCGACAGGGCCAATTATGGCTACACCTTC,CASSQADRANYGYTF
TRBJ1-4,TRBV12-3/TRBV12-4,-,-,TGTGCCAGCAGTCTTCTAGGTTCTAATGAAAAACTGTTTTTT,CASSLLGSNEKLFF
TRBJ2-7,TRBV29-1,TRBD1,few,TGCAGCGTTGAAGATTGGGACAGTACCTCCTACGAGCAGTACTTC,CSVEDWDSTSYEQYF
TRBJ2-1,TRBV12-5,TRBD2,many,TGTGCTAGTGGTTTTGGGACTAGCAGGGGGGATGAGCAGTTCTTC,CASGFGTSRGDEQFF
TRBJ2-6,TRBV29-1,-,few,TGCAGCGTTCAACCGGGCTCTGGGGCCAACGTCCTGACTTTC,CSVQPGSGANVLTF
TRBJ2-7,TRBV6-1,-,many,TGTGCCAGTTCGACATGGGGGAGAGGTGACTACGAGCAGTACTTC,CASSTWGRGDYEQYF
TRBJ2-1,TRBV12-3/TRBV12-4,-,many,TGTGCCAGCAGTTTTTACGGGAACAGGGATGAGCAGTTCTTC,CASSFYGNRDEQFF
TRBJ1-3,TRBV7-3,TRBD1,-,TGTGCCAGCAGCCCCGGACAGGCAAGGCACTCTGGAAACACCATATATTTT,CASSPGQARHSGNTIYF
TRBJ2-1,TRBV20-1,-,-,TGCAGTGCTAGAGACCTGGCCACCACCTACAATGAGCAGTTCTTC,CSARDLATTYNEQFF
TRBJ2-2,TRBV29-1,-,many,TGCAGCGTTGGACGGACGAACACCGGGGAGCTGTTTTTT,CSVGRTNTGELFF
TRBJ2-4,TRBV11-2,-,-,TGTGCCACCAGTCCGGGACGACTAGCCAAAAACATTCAGTACTTC,CATSPGRLAKNIQYF
TRBJ2-7,TRBV24-1,-,few,TGTGCCACCAGTGATTTCCGGTACGAGCAGTACTTC,CATSDFRYEQYF
TRBJ2-2,TRBV5-1,-,many,TGCGCCAGCAGCTTTTTAGGCCAAGAGAACACCGGGGAGCTGTTTTTT,CASSFLGQENTGELFF
TRBJ1-1,TRBV20-1,-,-,TGCAGTGCTAGGAGGGGGGCGGGGGCTGCTTTCTTT,CSARRGAGAAFF
TRBJ2-3,TRBV29-1,-,few,TGCAGCGTTGAAGTCCAGGTCAGCACAGATACGCAGTATTTT,CSVEVQVSTDTQYF
TRBJ2-3,TRBV5-5,TRBD2,few,TGTGCCAGCAGCTCGTCTGGCGGGAGGACAGATACGCAGTATTTT,CASSSSGGRTDTQYF
TRBJ1-2,TRBV5-1,-,many,TGCGCCAGCAGCTTGGAAAGTGCTAACTATGGCTACACCTTC,CASSLESANYGYTF
TRBJ2-7,TRBV15,TRBD1,-,TGTGCCACCAGTATTATGGACAGGGACGAGCAGTACTTC,CATSIMDRDEQYF
TRBJ1-2,TRBV12-3/TRBV12-4,TRBD1,few,TGTGCCAGCAGTTTTACAGGGGCCCTCTATGGCTACACCTTC,CASSFTGALYGYTF
TRBJ2-1,TRBV6-4,-,few,TGTGCCAGCTCCGAAGGAAGGGGAAATGAGCAGTTCTTC,CASSEGRGNEQFF
TRBJ1-1,TRBV29-1,-,few,TGCAGCGTTGTGGCAGGTAGGAACACTGAAGCTTTCTTT,CSVVAGRNTEAFF
TRBJ2-7,TRBV7-2,TRBD2,few,TGTGCCAGCCGCCTAGCGGTAAACTCCTACGAGCAGTACTTC,CASRLAVNSYEQYF
TRBJ2-7,TRBV12-3/TRBV12-4,-,many,TGTGCCAGCAGTCCCGACTCATGGGGAAAGACCTACGAGCAGTACTTC,CASSPDSWGKTYEQYF
TRBJ2-1,TRBV10-3,TRBD1,-,TGTGCCATCAGCATCCAGGGGGCTGTATACAATGAGCAGTTCTTC,CAISIQGAVYNEQFF
TRBJ2-7,TRBV7-9,TRBD2,-,TGTGCCAGCAGCGCCCTGGCGGGAGGATTTCTCTACGAGCAGTACTTC,CASSALAGGFLYEQYF
TRBJ2-2,TRBV29-1,-,many,TGCAGCGTTGGGGGTCGCCAGCGAAAGGGAGGGGAGCTGTTTTTT,CSVGGRQRKGGELFF